The 28 T cell receptor beta chains in this list originate from one sample, sequenced in a study of PD-L1 blockade in urothelial cancer. Sequencing used immunoSEQ multiplex PCR; TCRdb keeps in-frame clones, though not all of them. This sample yields some 120,000 clones, of which approximately 84% are seen a single time; 2.5% to 4% belongs to the top ten. Time point reported: pretreatment peripheral blood. The sample consisted of PBMCs, taken around atezolizumab (anti-PD-L1) treatment. The receptor source for this set is a man aged 50-60 years with urothelial cancer.

The gene calls are TRBV9 and TRBJ2-5, with D possibly TRBD1 on 5 matching bases. This CDR3 is 13 amino acids long. Germline lookup yields CDR1 SGDLS and CDR2 YYNGEE. V was shortened by 0 bases and J by 4 bases, with 7 bases between the two germline ends. The CDR3 here is CASSVEGSETQYF. The CDR3 DNA is TGTGCCAGCAGCGTAGAGGGGTCAGAGACCCAGTACTTC.

The rearrangement uses TRBV28 and TRBJ2-1; 8 positions match TRBD1. The germline V gene encodes CDR1 MDHEN and CDR2 SYDVKM. CDR3 length: 16 residues. V trimming: 5 bases; J trimming: 3 bases; junction bases outside the gene matches: 9. CDR3 residues: CASSDQGASVYNEQFF. The DNA for the CDR3 is TGTGCCAGCAGTGATCAGGGGGCGAGTGTCTACAATGAGCAGTTCTTC.

This chain links TRBV9 with TRBJ1-5; D gene ambiguous. V was cut by 3 bases and J by 3 bases, with 7 bases left in between. Germline-derived CDR1 and CDR2 are SGDLS and YYNGEE. CDR3 length equals 13 residues. The CDR3 DNA is TGTGCCAGCAGCGCCGGGGTCAATCAGCCCCAGCATTTT. Residues: CASSAGVNQPQHF.

The V gene is TRBV28, the J gene TRBJ2-7, with TRBD2 identical over 8 bases. The CDR3 extends over 15 amino acids. The germline CDR1 and CDR2 sequences are MDHEN and SYDVKM. J lost 6 bases, V lost 1 base, and 8 bases had no gene match. CDR3 DNA: TGTGCCAGCAGTTTATTTCTGGCGGGAGGTAGCGAGCAGTACTTC. Protein sequence: CASSLFLAGGSEQYF.

The rearrangement joins TRBV7-9 to TRBJ2-1; a possible D gene is TRBD2 (6 bases). Trimming cost V 4 bases and J 8 bases, with 27 bases left between them. The CDR3 has 18 amino acids. Germline V lookup: CDR1 SEHNR, CDR2 FQNEAQ (reference sequence). CDR3 DNA: TGTGCCAGCAGCTCCCGTCTACCGGGAGCAAGTGGTTTCTATGAGCAGTTCTTC. As protein: CASSSRLPGASGFYEQFF.

The V call is TRBV15, the J call TRBJ2-3, with 15 bases fitting TRBD2. The CDR3 contains 19 residues. The V segment lost 4 bases and the J segment 0 bases; nucleotides outside the gene matches: 8. The germline CDR1 and CDR2 sequences are LNHNV and YYDKDF (reference sequence). The CDR3 DNA is TGTGCCACCAGCAAACGAGGGACTAGCGGGAGGCCTAGCACAGATACGCAGTATTTT. It is translated as CATSKRGTSGRPSTDTQYF.

The rearrangement links TRBV4-1 to TRBJ1-2; D is possibly TRBD1 (5 bases). Germline CDR1 and CDR2: MGHRA and YSYEKL. Deletions cut 1 base from V and 2 bases from J, with 11 bases between. The CDR3 is 15 amino acids. The CDR3 bases are TGCGCCAGCAGCCAAGGGCCAGGGCAAAACTATGGCTACACCTTC. This gives the protein CASSQGPGQNYGYTF.

This sequence joins TRBV11-2 and TRBJ1-2; the match to TRBD1 covers 7 bases. Germline lookup yields CDR1 SGHAT and CDR2 FQNNGV. Trimming removed 6 bases from V and 3 bases from J; junction bases left unmatched: 1. The CDR3 is 12 amino acids. This CDR3 reads CASRGTDYGYTF. The CDR3, as DNA: TGTGCCAGCAGGGGGACAGACTATGGCTACACCTTC.

This rearrangement joins TRBV30 to TRBJ2-7, with 7 bases identical to TRBD2. V lost 1 base and J lost 4; bases outside the gene matches: 7. Germline V gene data show CDR1 as GTSNPN and CDR2 as SVGIG (reference sequence). The CDR3 loop spans 14 amino acids. CDR3 loop: CAWSETSRGYEQYF. CDR3 DNA: TGTGCCTGGAGTGAGACTAGCCGGGGTTACGAGCAGTACTTC.

This clone was seen just once. The chain joins TRBV25-1 to TRBJ2-7, with TRBD2 identical over 10 bases. Trimming removed 5 bases from V and 2 bases from J; junction bases left unmatched: 12. The length of the CDR3 is 17 residues. Per the germline V gene, CDR1 is MGHDK and CDR2 is SYGVNS. CDR3 region: CASSPTSGVPGAYEQYF. In DNA, the CDR3 is TGTGCCAGCAGTCCAACTAGCGGGGTCCCCGGCGCCTACGAGCAGTACTTC.

The chain employs TRBV6-1 and TRBJ1-5; TRBD1 matches 7 bases. J lost 0 bases, V lost 2 bases, and 10 bases had no gene match. Germline V gene lookup returns CDR1 MNHNS and CDR2 SASEGT. The CDR3 has 18 amino acids. The CDR3: CASSEPGQNIYSNQPQHF. The CDR3 DNA is TGTGCCAGCAGTGAACCGGGACAGAACATTTATAGCAATCAGCCCCAGCATTTT.

The chain links TRBV7-9 to TRBJ2-7, with 10 bases aligning to TRBD1. The V segment lost 2 bases and the J segment 3 bases; nucleotides outside the gene matches: 4. This CDR3 region has 15 residues. From germline, CDR1 is SEHNR and CDR2 FQNEAQ (reference sequence). CDR3 sequence (DNA): TGTGCCAGCAGCTTAAGGACAGGGGGAATCTACGAGCAGTACTTC. The encoded protein is CASSLRTGGIYEQYF.

This clone was observed a few times. The J gene is TRBJ1-5, the V gene TRBV19, with TRBD1 matching 7 bases. This CDR3 is 15 amino acids long. The ends lost 3 bases at V and 3 bases at J; junction bases unmatched: 5. Germline CDR1 and CDR2: LNHDA and SQIVND (reference sequence). Written as DNA, the CDR3 is TGTGCCAGTAGTATTGACAGGGCAAACAATCAGCCCCAGCATTTT. This sequence encodes CASSIDRANNQPQHF. Variable domain in full (rest from reference TRBV19 and TRBJ1-5): DGGITQSPKYLFRKEGQNVTLSCEQNLNHDAMYWYRQDPGQGLRLIYYSQIVNDFQKGDIAEGYSVSREKKESFPLTVTSAQKNPTAFYLCASSIDRANNQPQHFGDGTRLSIL.

The CDR3 loop is CASSSWTKSSYEQYF. The CDR3 DNA follows: TGTGCCAGCAGCTCCTGGACTAAAAGTTCCTACGAGCAGTACTTC. The chain couples TRBV11-3 to TRBJ2-7; D might be TRBD2 (6 bases). Per germline, CDR1 SGHNT and CDR2 YENEEA. The CDR3 consists of 15 residues. V lost 4 bases and J lost 1, with 14 bases in between.

The chain couples TRBV28 to TRBJ1-3; no reliable D call. Germline CDR1 reads MDHEN; CDR2 reads SYDVKM. The CDR3 is 15 amino acids. The V end lost 3 bases, the J end lost 0 bases, and 9 bases lay between the germline ends. For the CDR3, the DNA is TGTGCCAGCAGTTTCCCCGGGGACTCTGGAAACACCATATATTTT. This encodes CASSFPGDSGNTIYF. The whole variable domain, filled in from reference TRBV28 and TRBJ1-3, reads DVKVTQSSRYLVKRTGEKVFLECVQDMDHENMFWYRQDPGLGLRLIYFSYDVKMKEKGDIPEGYSVSREKKERFSLILESASTNQTSMYLCASSFPGDSGNTIYFGEGSWLTVV.

V usage is TRBV7-9 and J usage is TRBJ2-3; 7 bases are a match to TRBD1. Germline assignment: CDR1 SEHNR and CDR2 FQNEAQ (reference sequence). J was trimmed by 0 bases and V by 5 bases; bases with no gene match: 5. CDR3 size: 15 residues. Here the CDR3 reads CASSIEGQSTDTQYF. CDR3 DNA sequence: TGTGCCAGCAGCATCGAGGGACAGAGCACAGATACGCAGTATTTT.

On this clone: The CDR3 does not close with the conserved phenylalanine or tryptophan, likely indicating a read error. The limits of the CDR3 on the DNA are not certain, so only TCRdb's listed CDR3 is given. The chain is built from TRBV27 and TRBJ2-3; TRBD2 is the table's D call, not checked against the DNA. Looked up from germline, CDR1 is MNHEY and CDR2 is SMNVEV (reference sequence). The CDR3 comprises 14 residues, both ends counted. The CDR3 reads CASRWNPGTSLLVL.

The chain combines TRBV13 with TRBJ2-7; 8 nucleotides line up with TRBD1. The V segment lost 5 bases and the J segment 7 bases; nucleotides outside the gene matches: 13. Germline-derived CDR1 and CDR2 are PRHDT and FYEKMQ (reference sequence). This CDR3 contains 15 residues. The CDR3 DNA reads TGTGCCAGCAGCCCTGGGACAGGTCGAAGGGGAGAGCAGTACTTC. This translates into CASSPGTGRRGEQYF.

This chain uses TRBV28 with TRBJ1-1; no firm D call. With 6 bases removed from V and 4 bases from J, the gap between germline ends came to 18 bases. Germline V gives CDR1 MDHEN, CDR2 SYDVKM. This CDR3 is 15 amino acids long. The CDR3 protein is CASRTSAPGFTEAFF. In nucleotides, the CDR3 is TGTGCCAGCAGGACCTCAGCCCCGGGATTCACTGAAGCTTTCTTT. The variable domain in full, completed from reference TRBV28 and TRBJ1-1, reads DVKVTQSSRYLVKRTGEKVFLECVQDMDHENMFWYRQDPGLGLRLIYFSYDVKMKEKGDIPEGYSVSREKKERFSLILESASTNQTSMYLCASRTSAPGFTEAFFGQGTRLTVV.

The J gene is TRBJ2-1, the V gene TRBV29-1, with TRBD2 matching over 12 bases. The germline V gene has CDR1 SQVTM and CDR2 ANQGSEA. The CDR3 covers 13 residues. After removal of 2 bases from V and 15 bases from J, the junction contained 8 bases not matched to a gene. DNA of the CDR3: TGCAGCGTTGAACTAGCGGGAGGGGTCAGTATGTTCTTC. Translated: CSVELAGGVSMFF.

The gene calls are TRBV5-4 and TRBJ1-5; no definite D call. V lost 4 bases and J 8 bases, leaving 13 bases between the germline ends. CDR3 length: 13 amino acids. The germline CDR1 and CDR2 sequences are SGHNT and YYREEE (reference sequence). Here the CDR3 DNA reads TGTGCCAGCAGCCCTGATATCGGAGAGCCCCAGCATTTT. The encoded protein is CASSPDIGEPQHF.

This chain connects TRBV7-3 to TRBJ2-3; D is possibly TRBD2 (6 bases). CDR3 length: 16 residues. The V end was cut by 2 bases, the J end by 1 base, with 13 bases between. The germline gives CDR1 SGHTA, CDR2 FQGTGA. CDR3 bases: TGTGCCAGCAGCTTAGGGGGAGTAGCGGGCACAGATACGCAGTATTTT. Residues: CASSLGGVAGTDTQYF.

The rearrangement links TRBV11-3 to TRBJ2-1, with 7 bases that match TRBD2. Germline values: CDR1 SGHNT, CDR2 YENEEA. V shed 4 bases, J shed 1 base, and the junction held 4 bases outside the gene matches. The CDR3 extends over 15 amino acids. CDR3 sequence reads: CASSYWRGSYNEQFF. In nucleotides, the CDR3 is TGTGCCAGCAGCTACTGGCGGGGGTCCTACAATGAGCAGTTCTTC.

This chain connects TRBV7-2 to TRBJ1-2; D possibly corresponds to TRBD1 (5 bases). The CDR3 is 13 residues long. V was clipped by 4 bases and J by 6 bases, with 12 bases between them. Looked up from germline, CDR1 is SGHTA and CDR2 is FQGNSA. Written as DNA, the CDR3 is TGTGCCAGCAGCTCCAGGGTTTCTAATGGCTACACCTTC. It codes for CASSSRVSNGYTF.

The J gene is TRBJ1-2, the V gene TRBV6-5; 8 bases match TRBD1. The CDR3 consists of 13 residues. Germline V CDR1 and CDR2: MNHEY, SVGAGI. With 6 bases clipped from V and 7 bases from J, the junction kept 7 bases outside the gene matches. CDR3 residues: CASRSQGAGGYTF. CDR3 nucleotides: TGTGCCAGCAGATCCCAGGGGGCGGGTGGCTACACCTTC.

This chain connects TRBV10-1 to TRBJ2-2; D ambiguous. Trimming took off 0 bases at V and 4 bases at J, with 6 bases between the two ends. CDR1 is WNHNN and CDR2 is SYGVQD in the germline V gene (reference sequence). The CDR3 totals 14 residues. CDR3 sequence (DNA): TGCGCCAGCAGTGAGTCTTCGGGCACCGGGGAGCTGTTTTTT. It translates to CASSESSGTGELFF.

This clone showed up just a few times. The V gene is TRBV6-1, the J gene TRBJ1-6; 7 bases map to TRBD1. CDR1 and CDR2 (germline): MNHNS, SASEGT. The CDR3 totals 14 residues. V shed 1 base and J 10 bases; nucleotides not matched to a gene: 4. The CDR3 DNA reads as TGTGCCAGCAGTGAAGTCAGGGGGAGGTCACCCCTCCACTTT. Protein sequence: CASSEVRGRSPLHF.

The table lists this clone with a few counts. This rearrangement joins TRBV21-1 to TRBJ1-6; the table's TRBD1 call for D was not verified on the DNA. TRBV21-1 corresponds to a pseudogene. This CDR3 is built from 17 residues. The CDR3 DNA reads TGTGCCAGCAGCATTCCGGGCGACAGGGGGTATAATTCACCCCTCCACTTT. Its translation: CASSIPGDRGYNSPLHF.